The rows below give T cell receptor beta chains drawn from one sample of a study of shared clonotypes between healthy human individuals. The table came from immunoSEQ multiplex PCR; TCRdb's copy has only in-frame clones and leaves some out. In the table there are 550,000 to 800,000 clones, 90% of which are singletons. Sample: memory CD8+ T cells from PBMCs. These receptors were taken from a man aged 18 to 30 in good health. Some clones in this sample may be carry-over from other donors' samples. Each CDR3 is given with its conserved first and last residue. Each record gives: V gene, clone size, D gene, J gene, CDR3 protein, CDR3 DNA. The D gene is left open where the match is weak. Clone size appears in some rows only: once, few, many, or a class for an expanded clone.

TRBV29-1,-,TRBD1,TRBJ2-1,CSVDPPGQGLDNEQFF,TGCAGCGTTGACCCACCGGGACAGGGGTTGGACAATGAGCAGTTCTTC
TRBV29-1,-,-,TRBJ2-7,CSVQSYEQYF,TGCAGCGTGCAATCCTACGAGCAGTACTTC
TRBV6-1,-,-,TRBJ1-5,CASSEGYSNQPQHF,TGTGCCAGCAGTGAAGGATATAGCAATCAGCCCCAGCATTTT
TRBV27,-,TRBD2,TRBJ2-7,CASSPRGGPGEQYF,TGTGCCAGCAGTCCTCGGGGGGGTCCAGGCGAGCAGTACTTC
TRBV6-4,-,-,TRBJ1-1,CATKVDAANTEAFF,TGTGCCACCAAGGTAGACGCAGCGAACACTGAAGCTTTCTTT
TRBV7-3,-,TRBD1,TRBJ1-1,CASSFMTGTELTEAFF,TGTGCCAGCAGCTTCATGACCGGGACAGAGCTAACTGAAGCTTTCTTT
TRBV27,-,-,TRBJ2-3,CASSFLVGHPSTDTQYF,TGTGCCAGCAGTTTTTTGGTGGGGCACCCTAGCACAGATACGCAGTATTTT
TRBV5-4,-,-,TRBJ1-1,CASSLEERTEAFF,TGTGCCAGCAGCTTGGAGGAGAGAACTGAAGCTTTCTTT
TRBV9,-,-,TRBJ1-2,CASSPAHGGLYGYTF,TGTGCCAGCAGCCCAGCTCATGGGGGGCTCTATGGCTACACCTTC
TRBV4-1,-,-,TRBJ1-3,CASSQGSRGGNTIYF,TGCGCCAGCAGCCAAGGGTCCAGGGGTGGAAACACCATATATTTT
TRBV7-9,-,-,TRBJ1-1,CASSLTGLNTEAFF,TGTGCCAGCAGCTTGACAGGTTTGAACACTGAAGCTTTCTTT
TRBV11-2,-,-,TRBJ1-1,CASSLESYTEAFF,TGTGCCAGCAGCTTAGAGAGCTACACTGAAGCTTTCTTT
TRBV5-1,-,-,TRBJ2-7,CASRAGYEQYF,TGCGCCAGCAGAGCAGGGTACGAGCAGTACTTC
TRBV5-4,once,TRBD1,TRBJ2-7,CASSLPGQGAYEQYF,TGTGCCAGCAGCCTCCCGGGACAGGGGGCTTACGAGCAGTACTTC
TRBV4-3,once,TRBD1,TRBJ2-7,CASSQEHRGHEQYF,TGCGCCAGCAGCCAAGAACACAGGGGCCACGAGCAGTACTTC
TRBV6-5,-,-,TRBJ1-1,CASSAGPNTEAFF,TGTGCCAGCAGTGCGGGCCCAAACACTGAAGCTTTCTTT
TRBV9,-,-,TRBJ2-1,CASSVAESEQFF,TGTGCCAGCAGCGTAGCTGAGAGCGAGCAGTTCTTC
TRBV2,-,-,TRBJ1-1,CASGDISSEAFF,TGTGCCAGCGGTGACATCTCCTCTGAAGCTTTCTTT
TRBV7-9,-,-,TRBJ1-1,CASSVSGSEAFF,TGTGCCAGCAGCGTCTCGGGCTCTGAAGCTTTCTTT
TRBV28,-,-,TRBJ1-1,CASSFEGDSTEAFF,TGTGCCAGCAGTTTTGAGGGCGATAGCACTGAAGCTTTCTTT
TRBV19,-,-,TRBJ1-1,CASRGRGRNTEAFF,TGTGCCAGTAGGGGGAGGGGCCGAAACACTGAAGCTTTCTTT
TRBV28,many,-,TRBJ2-1,CASSTGLQGNEQFF,TGTGCCAGCAGTACCGGGCTCCAAGGGAATGAGCAGTTCTTC
TRBV18,-,-,TRBJ1-2,CASSPPTGRTNYGYTF,TGTGCCAGCTCACCACCTACAGGGCGCACTAACTATGGCTACACCTTC
TRBV25-1,-,-,TRBJ2-1,CASRSISTEQFF,TGTGCCAGCAGGTCAATTTCTACAGAGCAGTTCTTC
TRBV27,-,-,TRBJ2-3,CASSQTRTDTQYF,TGTGCCAGCAGTCAGACTCGCACAGATACGCAGTATTTT
TRBV12-5,-,-,TRBJ1-1,CASGLGVNTEAFF,TGTGCTAGTGGTTTGGGGGTAAACACTGAAGCTTTCTTT
TRBV10-3,-,-,TRBJ1-1,CAISESAVNTEAFF,TGTGCCATCAGTGAGTCGGCAGTTAACACTGAAGCTTTCTTT
TRBV4-1,-,-,TRBJ1-4,CASSQVLIRNEKLFF,TGCGCCAGCAGCCAAGTCCTGATACGAAATGAAAAACTGTTTTTT
TRBV12-5,-,-,TRBJ2-1,CASGLGRGRGNEQFF,TGTGCTAGTGGTTTGGGCCGGGGAAGAGGCAATGAGCAGTTCTTC
TRBV7-6,-,TRBD1,TRBJ2-2,CASSLQTGHTGELFF,TGTGCCAGCAGCCTCCAGACAGGGCACACCGGGGAGCTGTTTTTT
TRBV2,-,TRBD2,TRBJ2-1,CASSPILAGAGNEQFF,TGTGCCAGCAGTCCTATACTAGCGGGAGCGGGGAATGAGCAGTTCTTC
TRBV2,-,-,TRBJ1-5,CASRKGAAGDQPQHF,TGTGCCAGCAGAAAAGGGGCGGCTGGCGATCAGCCCCAGCATTTT
TRBV28,-,-,TRBJ1-4,CASSLRGPFDEKLFF,TGTGCCAGCAGTTTACGGGGCCCCTTTGATGAAAAACTGTTTTTT
TRBV5-6,-,-,TRBJ2-5,CASRPQGGTQYF,TGTGCCAGCAGACCTCAGGGAGGGACCCAGTACTTC
TRBV28,-,-,TRBJ1-2,CASSLVMSYGYTF,TGTGCCAGCAGTTTAGTTATGTCCTATGGCTACACCTTC
TRBV5-4,-,-,TRBJ2-7,CASSLRELGYEQYF,TGTGCCAGCAGCTTGCGGGAGTTGGGCTACGAGCAGTACTTC
TRBV6-5,-,-,TRBJ2-7,CASSYSWPNRYF,TGTGCCAGCAGTTACTCCTGGCCCAATCGGTACTTC
TRBV29-1,-,-,TRBJ2-1,CSVVFSGPDNEQFF,TGCAGCGTTGTGTTTAGCGGTCCGGACAATGAGCAGTTCTTC
TRBV28,-,-,TRBJ2-1,CASSLEQRWEQFF,TGTGCCAGCAGTTTGGAACAGCGGTGGGAGCAGTTCTTC
TRBV27,-,TRBD2,TRBJ2-1,CVSTSGIHEQFF,TGTGTCTCGACTAGCGGGATTCACGAGCAGTTCTTC
TRBV7-9,-,-,TRBJ2-5,CASASVQETQYF,TGTGCCAGCGCCTCGGTACAAGAGACCCAGTACTTC
TRBV28,-,-,TRBJ2-7,CASSPHWMGSSYEQYF,TGTGCCAGCAGTCCACATTGGATGGGGAGCTCCTACGAGCAGTACTTC
TRBV5-8,-,TRBD1,TRBJ2-3,CASPPHRGQGTDTQYF,TGTGCCAGCCCACCCCATCGTGGACAGGGCACAGATACGCAGTATTTT
TRBV6-1,-,-,TRBJ1-1,CASSYIEMNTEAFF,TGTGCCAGCAGTTATATCGAGATGAACACTGAAGCTTTCTTT
TRBV4-2,-,-,TRBJ2-2,CASSQERANTGELFF,TGTGCCAGCAGCCAAGAGAGGGCCAACACCGGGGAGCTGTTTTTT
TRBV5-1,-,TRBD2,TRBJ2-5,CASSLYTSGRDQETQYF,TGCGCCAGCAGCCTATACACTAGCGGGCGTGACCAAGAGACCCAGTACTTC
TRBV4-3,once,TRBD1,TRBJ1-6,CASSRGTENSPLHF,TGCGCCAGCAGCCGAGGGACAGAGAATTCACCCCTCCACTTT
TRBV19,-,TRBD2,TRBJ2-7,CASSPGLAGEQYF,TGTGCCAGTAGCCCGGGACTAGCGGGCGAGCAGTACTTC
TRBV7-9,-,TRBD1,TRBJ2-7,CASSSGTANTYEQYF,TGTGCCAGCAGCTCCGGGACAGCAAATACCTACGAGCAGTACTTC
TRBV7-9,-,TRBD1,TRBJ2-1,CASSIKTGTESNEQFF,TGTGCCAGCAGCATCAAGACCGGGACAGAAAGCAATGAGCAGTTCTTC
TRBV4-2,-,-,TRBJ1-2,CASSPSGAGYGYTF,TGTGCCAGCAGCCCCTCCGGGGCTGGGTATGGCTACACCTTC
TRBV15,-,-,TRBJ2-6,CATSRPHYGANVLTF,TGTGCCACCAGCAGACCCCACTATGGGGCCAACGTCCTGACTTTC
TRBV29-1,-,TRBD1,TRBJ2-7,CSARTGWSYEQYF,TGCAGCGCCCGGACAGGGTGGTCGTACGAGCAGTACTTC